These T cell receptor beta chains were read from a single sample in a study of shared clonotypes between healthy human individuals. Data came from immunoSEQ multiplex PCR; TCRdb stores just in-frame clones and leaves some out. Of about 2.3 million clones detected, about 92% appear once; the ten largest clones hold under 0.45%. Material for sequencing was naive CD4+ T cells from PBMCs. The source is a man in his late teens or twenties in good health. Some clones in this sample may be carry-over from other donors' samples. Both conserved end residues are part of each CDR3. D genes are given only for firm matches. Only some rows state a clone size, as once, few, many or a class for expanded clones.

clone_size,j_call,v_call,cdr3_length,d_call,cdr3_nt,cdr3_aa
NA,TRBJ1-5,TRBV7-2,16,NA,TGTGCCAGCAGCTTACAATTGGACCCAGGGTGGCAGCCCCAGCATTTT,CASSLQLDPGWQPQHF
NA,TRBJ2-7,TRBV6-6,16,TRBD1,TGTGCCAGCAGTTTGTGGGAGACAGGGACCTCCTACGAGCAGTACTTC,CASSLWETGTSYEQYF
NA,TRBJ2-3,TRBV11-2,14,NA,TGTGCCAGCAGCTTAGAACCGACAGTGGATACGCAGTATTTT,CASSLEPTVDTQYF
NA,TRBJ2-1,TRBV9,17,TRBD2,TGTGCCAGCAGCTTACGGAAACTAGCGGGAGGGCAAAATGAGCAGTTCTTC,CASSLRKLAGGQNEQFF
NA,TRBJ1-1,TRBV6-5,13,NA,TGTGCCAGCAGTTACGGGGGCGACGCCAAAGCTTTCTTT,CASSYGGDAKAFF
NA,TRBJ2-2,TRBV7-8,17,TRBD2,TGTGCCAGCATGAGACTAGCGGGGTCGGCGAACACCGGGGAGCTGTTTTTT,CASMRLAGSANTGELFF
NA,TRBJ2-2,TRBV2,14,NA,TGTGCCAGCAAAACCGGACTATCCACCGGGGAGCTGTTTTTT,CASKTGLSTGELFF
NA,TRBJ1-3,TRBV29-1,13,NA,TGCAGCGTTGAACTGGGCTCTGGAAACACCATATATTTT,CSVELGSGNTIYF
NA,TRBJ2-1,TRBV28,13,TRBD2,TGTGCCAGCAGTTCAGGACTAGCGGGTGAGCAGTTCTTC,CASSSGLAGEQFF
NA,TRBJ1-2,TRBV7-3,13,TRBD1,TGTGCCAGCAGCTCAGGACAGGGAAGAGGCTACACCTTC,CASSSGQGRGYTF
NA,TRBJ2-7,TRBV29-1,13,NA,TGCAGCGTTGTCCCAGGGCCGAGCTACGAGCAGTACTTC,CSVVPGPSYEQYF
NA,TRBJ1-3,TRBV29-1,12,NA,TGCAGCGTGGGAAGCAGAGGAAACACCATATATTTT,CSVGSRGNTIYF
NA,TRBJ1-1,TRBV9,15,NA,TGTGCCAGCAGCGTAGGTCCAGCACCAAGCAGTTTTGCTTTCTTT,CASSVGPAPSSFAFF
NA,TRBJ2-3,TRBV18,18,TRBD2,TGTGCCAGCTCACCCAGAATAGCGGGAGGGCCCGGTACAGATACGCAGTATTTT,CASSPRIAGGPGTDTQYF
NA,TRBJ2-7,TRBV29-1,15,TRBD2,TGCAGCGTGGGCGGGGGACTAGCGGCAACCTACGAGCAGTACTTC,CSVGGGLAATYEQYF
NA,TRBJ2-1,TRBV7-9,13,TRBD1,TGTGCCAGCAGCTCATCGGGACAGCTTGAGCAGTTCTTC,CASSSSGQLEQFF
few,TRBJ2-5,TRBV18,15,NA,TGTGCCAGCTCACCACCTACCGGGACCTGGGGGACCCAGTACTTC,CASSPPTGTWGTQYF
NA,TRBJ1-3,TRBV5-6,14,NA,TGTGCCAGCAGCTTGCGGGGCCCCCGAAACACCATATATTTT,CASSLRGPRNTIYF
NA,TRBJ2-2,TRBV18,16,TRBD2,TGTGCCAGCTCACCAGGACTAGCGGGAGGTCACGGGGAGCTGTTTTTT,CASSPGLAGGHGELFF
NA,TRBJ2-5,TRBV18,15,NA,TGTGCCAGCTCACCACCTCCAGGGCTGGGACAGACCCAGTACTTC,CASSPPPGLGQTQYF
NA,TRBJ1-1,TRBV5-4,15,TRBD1,TGTGCCAGCAGCCGATATGTAGCAGGGGGCACTGAAGCTTTCTTT,CASSRYVAGGTEAFF
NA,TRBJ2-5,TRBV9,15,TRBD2,TGTGCCAGCAGCGTAGGTAATAGCGGGAGTGAGACCCAGTACTTC,CASSVGNSGSETQYF
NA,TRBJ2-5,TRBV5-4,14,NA,TGTGCCAGCACCACAACTCGGAGGCAAGAGACCCAGTACTTC,CASTTTRRQETQYF
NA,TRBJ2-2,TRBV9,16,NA,TGTGCCAGCAGCGTAGATAGGACTCCGGGCGCCGGGGAGCTGTTTTTT,CASSVDRTPGAGELFF
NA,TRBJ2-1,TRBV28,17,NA,TGTGCCAGCAGTTCGTTTAGCGGCCGGAGCTCCTACAATGAGCAGTTCTTC,CASSSFSGRSSYNEQFF
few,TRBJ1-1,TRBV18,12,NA,TGTGCCAGCTCTCCCGGGACACCCGAGGCTTTCTTT,CASSPGTPEAFF
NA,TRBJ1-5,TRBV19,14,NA,TGTGCCACTGGGACATACTATAGCAATCAGCCCCAGCATTTT,CATGTYYSNQPQHF
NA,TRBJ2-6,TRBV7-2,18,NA,TGTGCCAGCAGCTCTTACGGCAGCTTACTTGCTGGGGCCAACGTCCTGACTTTC,CASSSYGSLLAGANVLTF
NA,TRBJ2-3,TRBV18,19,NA,TGTGCCAGCTCACTTGCTTGGACAGTCAATCGCTTAAGCACAGATACGCAGTATTTT,CASSLAWTVNRLSTDTQYF
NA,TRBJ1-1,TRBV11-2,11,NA,TGTGCCAGCACCCAGGCGACCCAAGCTTTCTTT,CASTQATQAFF
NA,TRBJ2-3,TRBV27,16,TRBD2,TGTGCCAGCAGTTTACTAGCGGGAGGCCGCACAGATACGCAGTATTTT,CASSLLAGGRTDTQYF
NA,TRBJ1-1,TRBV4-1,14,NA,TGCGCCAGCAGCCAACAGCCGATGAACACTGAAGCTTTCTTT,CASSQQPMNTEAFF
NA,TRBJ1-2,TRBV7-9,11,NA,TGTGCCAGCAGCCCTGGTTTTGGCTACACCTTC,CASSPGFGYTF
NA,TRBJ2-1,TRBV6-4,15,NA,TGTGCCAGCAGTGCAATAAGCGGAACCTACAATGAGCAGTTCTTC,CASSAISGTYNEQFF
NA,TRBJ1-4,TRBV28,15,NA,TGTGCCAGCAGCCTGGGAGGGGGAGCGGATGAAAAACTGTTTTTT,CASSLGGGADEKLFF
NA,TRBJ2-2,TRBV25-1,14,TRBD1,TGTGCCAGCGCGGACAGGGGGAACACCGGGGAGCTGTTTTTT,CASADRGNTGELFF
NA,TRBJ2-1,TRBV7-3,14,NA,TGTGCCAGCAGCCCCGGGCTACAGGGTGTGGAGCAGTTCTTC,CASSPGLQGVEQFF
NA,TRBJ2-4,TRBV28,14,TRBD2,TGTGCCAGCATAGCGGGGGATTTCAAAAACATTCAGTACTTC,CASIAGDFKNIQYF
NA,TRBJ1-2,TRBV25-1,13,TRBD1,TGTGCCAGCAGTCGGACAGGAAACTATGGCTACACCTTC,CASSRTGNYGYTF
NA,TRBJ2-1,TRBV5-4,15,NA,TGTGCCAGCAGCTTGGTGGCGGGGCCCTACAATGAGCAGTTCTTC,CASSLVAGPYNEQFF